This TCR beta chain is from a study of shared clonotypes between healthy human individuals. In germline, CDR1 is MNHNY, CDR2 SVGAGI (reference sequence). Trimming pared 1 base from V and 0 bases from J, leaving 9 bases between. The CDR3 length is 15 residues. Source study methods: Without quality scores, immunoSEQ junctional reads could not be filtered like full-length reads. Only in-frame clones appear in the TCRdb table, and some are missing; sequencing was by immunoSEQ multiplex PCR. V and J calls and clone size follow that table, whereas D and trimming were derived from the DNA. The top ten hold 0.52% of the sample, which has roughly 1 million clones, approximately 78% seen once. This clone was seen a single time. Antigen specificity is unknown. Study-level points and caveats: Among donors, clonotype sharing was expected to be affected by sequencing depth. Sampling covered blood only; tissue repertoires likely differ.

Memory CD4+ cells were the fraction left after CD45RA+ naive selection. The chain is built from TRBV6-6 and TRBJ1-1; weak D call: TRBD1 (5 bases). The TCR comes from a man aged 18 to 29 in good health. Some clones in this sample may be carry-over from other donors' samples. The specimen was memory CD4+ T cells from PBMCs. Subset indicated: CD45RA-negative fraction. The CDR3 is CASSYYGALNTEAFF. DNA of the CDR3: TGTGCCAGCAGTTACTATGGGGCGCTGAACACTGAAGCTTTCTTT.